One T cell receptor (beta chain) is described in this entry. As yet, its antigen is unknown. Germline loops: CDR1 MNHEY, CDR2 SVGAGI. The CDR3 spans 15 residues. Next came a second PCR, run for about 6 to 12 cycles, which used a sample-barcoded 5' primer along with a J-beta primer mix. Every single cDNA molecule received a tag from a template-switch adaptor with 12 random nucleotides. Via MiXCR, TCRdb re-called the 5' RACE reads, giving one row per CDR3 protein. In the table there are approximately 900,000 distinct CDR3 sequences, approximately 49% of which are singletons. This sample was included in a study of blood T cells in healthy people across ages. Broader study findings: The fall in TCR beta diversity per million T cells was roughly linear with age. PBMCs left unsorted prevented a conclusive naive versus antigen-experienced comparison. In the absence of known donor CMV status, changes in expanded clonotypes were possibly confounded.

This sequence originates from a man aged 30 to 39 in good health. The sample consisted of blood. V is TRBV6-5 and J is TRBJ2-4; D possibly uses TRBD1 or TRBD2 (6 bases each). The J call is uncertain, as TRBJ2-7 better fits the DNA end. The CDR3 nucleotides are TGTGCCAGCAGTTACGGGCAGGGGAGGTCCTACGAGCAGTACTTC. As protein: CASSYGQGRSYEQYF.